The present entry profiles one TCR beta chain with its context. The CDR3 runs 16 residues. Trimming cost V 1 base and J 4 bases, with 14 bases left between them. CDR1 and CDR2 from the germline V gene are SEHNR and FQNEAQ (reference sequence). Clones were sequenced by immunoSEQ multiplex PCR, and TCRdb holds only the in-frame ones, with some missing. The table has about 68,000 clones, approximately 86% seen once. This sample was taken from a study of blood T cell repertoires in COVID-19. The receptor was derived from an older woman with acute or convalescent COVID-19. The source material was peripheral blood. The rearrangement uses TRBV7-9 and TRBJ2-1; D remains unclear. The CDR3 nucleotides are TGTGCCAGCAGCTTAGGTATGGCTAGAGAATACAATGAGCAGTTCTTC. It translates to CASSLGMAREYNEQFF. The full variable domain, in which reference TRBV7-9 and TRBJ2-1 provide the parts outside the CDR3, is DTGVSQNPRHKITKRGQNVTFRCDPISEHNRLYWYRQTLGQGPEFLTYFQNEAQLEKSRLLSDRFSAERPKGSFSTLEIQRTEQGDSAMYLCASSLGMAREYNEQFFGPGTRLTVL.